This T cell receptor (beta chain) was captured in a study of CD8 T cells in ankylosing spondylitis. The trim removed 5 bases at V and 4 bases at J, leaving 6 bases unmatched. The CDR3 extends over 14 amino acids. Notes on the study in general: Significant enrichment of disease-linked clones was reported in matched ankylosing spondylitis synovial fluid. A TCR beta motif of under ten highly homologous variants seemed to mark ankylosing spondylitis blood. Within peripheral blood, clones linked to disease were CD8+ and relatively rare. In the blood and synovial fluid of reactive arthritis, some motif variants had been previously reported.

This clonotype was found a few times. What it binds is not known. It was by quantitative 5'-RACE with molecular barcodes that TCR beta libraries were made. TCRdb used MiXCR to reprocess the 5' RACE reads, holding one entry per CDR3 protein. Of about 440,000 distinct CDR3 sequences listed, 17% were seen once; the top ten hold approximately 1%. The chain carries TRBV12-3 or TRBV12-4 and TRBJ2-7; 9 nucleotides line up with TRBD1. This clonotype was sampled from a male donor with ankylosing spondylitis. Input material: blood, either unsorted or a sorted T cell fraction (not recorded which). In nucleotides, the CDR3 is TGTGCCAGCAGTATTGACAGGGGGTTGTACGAGCAGTACTTC. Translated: CASSIDRGLYEQYF.